The clone carrying this T cell receptor (beta chain) appeared once. Its target is not known. The data are from a study of post-analysis software for immune sequencing data. Study-level information: The courses of disease that were included comprised relapsing-remitting, secondary progressive and progressive-relapsing multiple sclerosis.

Points from the study as a whole: About 5 TRBV segments occurring more often in patients than controls included TRBV5-6, TRBV5-1 and TRBV20-1. Under the F measure, samples that were prepared in one batch clustered strongly together.

CDR1 MNHNS and CDR2 SASEGT come from the germline V gene. Trimming cost V 1 base and J 4 bases, with 8 bases left between them. The CDR3 totals 13 residues. The TCR beta cDNA libraries contained unique molecular identifiers. TCRdb called the PCR reads again in MiXCR, with one record for every CDR3 protein. The repertoire holds 550,000 to 700,000 distinct CDR3 sequences, with roughly two fifths as singletons. This TCR was sampled from a girl aged 5-17 years with multiple sclerosis. The chain has TRBV6-1 and TRBJ2-7; no definite D call. Specimen: blood. CDR3 sequence: CASSEGLIYEQYF. CDR3 DNA: TGTGCCAGCAGTGAAGGGCTAATTTACGAGCAGTACTTC.